This T cell receptor beta chain was sequenced for a study of monozygotic twins with inflammatory bowel disease. Incorporation of UMIs carrying a 6-nucleotide sample barcode was performed by template switching. cDNA for TCRalpha and TCRbeta was amplified by nested PCRs of roughly 17 then nine to ten cycles. TCRdb processed the 5' RACE reads again and assigns one entry to each CDR3 protein, with no DNA. The sample has fewer than 450,000 distinct CDR3 sequences. Germline loops: CDR1 DFQATT, CDR2 SNEGSKA (reference sequence). The CDR3 is 11 amino acids. This TCR was sampled from a human donor with ulcerative colitis or Crohn's disease, or a healthy co-twin of an affected twin (not recorded which). V is TRBV20-1 and J is TRBJ2-7; TCRdb proposes TRBD1, but this gene call is untestable without DNA. Sequencing was performed on blood. The CDR3 loop reads CSARGGTEQYF.